These 27 T cell receptor beta chains share one sample of origin, sequenced in a study of CXCR3-negative and CXCR3-positive naive CD8 T cells. The method, 5' RACE with UMI labels, was used to prepare the TRB cDNA libraries. TCRdb re-analyzed the 5' RACE reads; it lists each CDR3 protein once, without DNA. Found here are around 90,000 distinct CDR3 sequences; the top ten clones hold about 1%. Sequencing used naive CXCR3- CD8+ T cells from blood. Indicated subset: CD45RO-CCR7+CD27+CD95- naive CD8+ T cells lacking CXCR3 (TNR3-). These receptors came from a human donor in good health. Some clones in this sample may be carry-over from other donors' samples.

The chain uses TRBV19 and TRBJ2-1; the TCRdb D gene call, TRBD1, has no DNA to confirm it. Germline values: CDR1 LNHDA, CDR2 SQIVND (reference sequence). The CDR3 runs to 16 residues. CDR3 sequence: CASSILGGSSYNEQFF.

The gene calls are TRBV7-2 and TRBJ2-7. Germline values: CDR1 SGHTA, CDR2 FQGNSA. The CDR3 contains 14 residues. The CDR3 is CASSLGRSSYEQYF. Combining the CDR3 with reference TRBV7-2 and TRBJ2-7 gives the whole variable domain GAGVSQSPSNKVTEKGKDVELRCDPISGHTALYWYRQSLGQGLEFLIYFQGNSAPDKSGLPSDRFSAERTGGSVSTLTIQRTQQEDSAVYLCASSLGRSSYEQYFGPGTRLTVT.

The chain couples TRBV27 to TRBJ2-4; there is no DNA to check the TCRdb D call of TRBD1. Germline V gives CDR1 MNHEY, CDR2 SMNVEV (reference sequence). This CDR3 spans 12 amino acids. The CDR3 loop is CASSLTGDIQYF.

The V gene is TRBV21-1, the J gene TRBJ2-7; the TCRdb call, TRBD1, lacks DNA for checking. TRBV21-1 is a recognized pseudogene. CDR3 length equals 13 residues. The chain's CDR3 is CASSKGQDYEQYF.

The gene calls are TRBV29-1 and TRBJ2-5; the TCRdb call, TRBD2, lacks DNA for checking. Germline values: CDR1 SQVTM, CDR2 ANQGSEA. The CDR3 is made up of 15 amino acids. The CDR3 sequence: CSVVGLGYAEKTQYF.

The V gene is TRBV28, the J gene TRBJ1-6; the D call of TRBD1 rests on TCRdb alone, since no DNA is present to check it. The CDR3 length is 14 residues. Germline CDR1 MDHEN, CDR2 SYDVKM. CDR3 region: CASSLYRGNSPLHF.

This chain uses TRBV12-3 or TRBV12-4 with TRBJ2-1; TCRdb gives TRBD2 as the D gene, but with no DNA this cannot be confirmed. This CDR3 is built from 13 residues. The CDR3 sequence: CASRPGLLNEQFF.

The CDR3 protein is CSARDSSGNTRSTDTQYF. The chain links TRBV20-1 to TRBJ2-3; TCRdb picks TRBD2, but there is no DNA to check that call. This CDR3 region has 18 residues. In germline, CDR1 is DFQATT, CDR2 SNEGSKA (reference sequence).

The chain carries TRBV7-7 and TRBJ2-7; the TCRdb call, TRBD1, lacks DNA for checking. From germline, CDR1 is SSHAT and CDR2 FNYEAQ (reference sequence). The CDR3 spans 18 residues. The CDR3 here is CASSGPRGRTRSSYEQYF.

The J gene is TRBJ2-7, the V gene TRBV7-6; no DNA is available, so the TRBD2 call from TCRdb remains unchecked. The CDR3 is made up of 14 amino acids. Looked up from germline, CDR1 is SGHVS and CDR2 is FNYEAQ. CDR3 residues: CASSPGVAGAEQYF. Full variable domain (remainder filled in from reference TRBV7-6 and TRBJ2-7): GAGVSQSPRYKVTKRGQDVALRCDPISGHVSLYWYRQALGQGPEFLTYFNYEAQQDKSGLPNDRFSAERPEGSISTLTIQRTEQRDSAMYRCASSPGVAGAEQYFGPGTRLTVT.

The V and J genes are TRBV14 and TRBJ1-2; the TRBD1 assignment by TCRdb is unverifiable without DNA. The CDR3 runs to 13 residues. Looked up from germline, CDR1 is SGHDN and CDR2 is FVKESK. CDR3 amino acids: CASSQGTAYGYTF.

The V call is TRBV29-1, the J call TRBJ2-1. The CDR3 runs 15 residues. CDR1 SQVTM and CDR2 ANQGSEA come from the germline V gene. The CDR3: CSVNPRGVSYNEQFF.

The V call is TRBV5-1, the J call TRBJ2-7; TCRdb reports TRBD2, a call that lacks DNA to check it against. This CDR3 is 14 amino acids long. Germline CDR1 and CDR2: SGHRS and YFSETQ. CDR3 sequence: CASSLEALFYEQYF.

This rearrangement joins TRBV29-1 to TRBJ2-5; TCRdb selects TRBD1, and the lack of DNA leaves this call unchecked. CDR3 length: 13 amino acids. From germline, CDR1 is SQVTM and CDR2 ANQGSEA. CDR3 residues: CSVLMGVSETQYF. The full variable domain, rest sourced from reference TRBV29-1 and TRBJ2-5, is SAVISQKPSRDICQRGTSLTIQCQVDSQVTMMFWYRQQPGQSLTLIATANQGSEATYESGFVIDKFPISRPNLTFSTLTVSNMSPEDSSIYLCSVLMGVSETQYFGPGTRLLVL.

The chain recombines TRBV20-1 with TRBJ2-1; the TRBD1 assignment by TCRdb is unverifiable without DNA. In germline, CDR1 is DFQATT, CDR2 SNEGSKA (reference sequence). The CDR3 has 15 amino acids. The CDR3 is CSARDPAGVYNEQFF.

The rearrangement links TRBV7-9 to TRBJ1-1. CDR1 is SEHNR, CDR2 FQNEAQ, per germline (reference sequence). This CDR3 comprises 16 residues. This CDR3 reads CASSPTREGGNTEAFF.

V usage is TRBV10-1 and J usage is TRBJ1-1; TCRdb's D gene call, TRBD1, goes unchecked for lack of DNA. This CDR3 spans 13 amino acids. CDR1 and CDR2 from the germline V gene are WNHNN and SYGVQD (reference sequence). Here the CDR3 reads CASTTGMNTEAFF.

The chain links TRBV7-2 to TRBJ2-5; checking the TCRdb D call of TRBD1 is not possible without DNA. The germline V gene has CDR1 SGHTA and CDR2 FQGNSA. The CDR3 contains 17 residues. The CDR3: CASSLGSKRGGQETQYF.

This chain's CDR3 is CASSSDGYSGANVLTF. The V gene is TRBV19, the J gene TRBJ2-6. Germline assignment: CDR1 LNHDA and CDR2 SQIVND (reference sequence). CDR3 size: 16 residues.

The genes are TRBV5-6 and TRBJ2-3. The CDR3 covers 14 residues. CDR1 SGHDT and CDR2 YYEEEE come from the germline V gene. CDR3: CASSPAGSADTQYF.

J is TRBJ2-2 and V is TRBV29-1. The CDR3 covers 12 residues. Germline V CDR1 and CDR2: SQVTM, ANQGSEA. CDR3 protein: CSVRPYTGELFF.

CDR3 region: CASSQVRGTAYEQYF. The chain uses TRBV14 and TRBJ2-7; TCRdb selects TRBD1, and the lack of DNA leaves this call unchecked. Looked up from germline, CDR1 is SGHDN and CDR2 is FVKESK. This CDR3 has 15 amino acids. Combining the CDR3 with reference TRBV14 and TRBJ2-7 gives the whole variable domain EAGVTQFPSHSVIEKGQTVTLRCDPISGHDNLYWYRRVMGKEIKFLLHFVKESKQDESGMPNNRFLAERTGGTYSTLKVQPAELEDSGVYFCASSQVRGTAYEQYFGPGTRLTVT.

The chain carries TRBV20-1 and TRBJ1-1. Germline lookup yields CDR1 DFQATT and CDR2 SNEGSKA (reference sequence). The CDR3 is 12 amino acids. CDR3 region: CSASGETTEAFF.

V usage is TRBV20-1 and J usage is TRBJ1-1. CDR3 length: 11 amino acids. Germline CDR1 is DFQATT and CDR2 is SNEGSKA (reference sequence). CDR3: CSARDTASAFF.

The chain recombines TRBV29-1 with TRBJ2-7. This CDR3 is 11 amino acids long. Germline V gene lookup returns CDR1 SQVTM and CDR2 ANQGSEA. The CDR3 reads CSVVHSYEQYF.

The chain employs TRBV6-4 and TRBJ2-1; the D call of TRBD1 rests on TCRdb alone, since no DNA is present to check it. This CDR3 region has 13 residues. The germline gives CDR1 MRHNA, CDR2 SNTAGT. The CDR3 protein is CAFRDPGSNEQFF.

V usage is TRBV7-9 and J usage is TRBJ2-1. The CDR3 length is 12 residues. From germline, CDR1 is SEHNR and CDR2 FQNEAQ (reference sequence). CDR3 sequence: CASSLARNEQFF.